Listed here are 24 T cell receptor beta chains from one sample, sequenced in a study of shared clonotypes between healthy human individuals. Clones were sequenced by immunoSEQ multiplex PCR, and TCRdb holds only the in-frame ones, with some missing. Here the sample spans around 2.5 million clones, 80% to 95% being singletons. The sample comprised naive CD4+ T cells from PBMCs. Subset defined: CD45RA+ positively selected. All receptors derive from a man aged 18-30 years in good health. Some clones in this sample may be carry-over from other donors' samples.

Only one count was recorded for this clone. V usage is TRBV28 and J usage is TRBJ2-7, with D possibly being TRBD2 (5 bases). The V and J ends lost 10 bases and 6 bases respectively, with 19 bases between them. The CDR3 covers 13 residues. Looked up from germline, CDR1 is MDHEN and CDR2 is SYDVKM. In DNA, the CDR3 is TGTGCCACCCGGGATGGACCCTTTCCCGAGCAGTACTTC. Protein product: CATRDGPFPEQYF.

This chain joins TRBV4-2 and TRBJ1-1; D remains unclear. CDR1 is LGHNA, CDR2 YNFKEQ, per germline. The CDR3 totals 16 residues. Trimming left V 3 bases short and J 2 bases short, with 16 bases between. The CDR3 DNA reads TGTGCCAGCAGCCAGCATACCACGGACCCCAACACTGAAGCTTTCTTT. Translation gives CASSQHTTDPNTEAFF.

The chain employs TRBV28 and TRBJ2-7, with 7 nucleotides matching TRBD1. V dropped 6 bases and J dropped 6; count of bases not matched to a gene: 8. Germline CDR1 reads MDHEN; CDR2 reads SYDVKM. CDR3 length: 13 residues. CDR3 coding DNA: TGTGCCAGCAGCACCGGGACAGCTGTCGAGCAGTACTTC. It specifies CASSTGTAVEQYF.

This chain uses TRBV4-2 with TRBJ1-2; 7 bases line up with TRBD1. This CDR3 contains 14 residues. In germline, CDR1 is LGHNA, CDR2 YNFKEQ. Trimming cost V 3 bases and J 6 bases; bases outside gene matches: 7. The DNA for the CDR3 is TGTGCCAGCAGCCAGTCCCGGGACAGCCATGGCTACACCTTC. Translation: CASSQSRDSHGYTF.

The CDR3 sequence is CALRGYQETQYF. CDR3 nucleotide sequence: TGTGCCCTGCGGGGGTACCAAGAGACCCAGTACTTC. The rearrangement joins TRBV2 to TRBJ2-5; 7 bases are shared with TRBD2. There are 12 residues in the CDR3. Germline values: CDR1 SNHLY, CDR2 FYNNEI. V dropped 11 bases and J dropped 0; count of bases not matched to a gene: 3.

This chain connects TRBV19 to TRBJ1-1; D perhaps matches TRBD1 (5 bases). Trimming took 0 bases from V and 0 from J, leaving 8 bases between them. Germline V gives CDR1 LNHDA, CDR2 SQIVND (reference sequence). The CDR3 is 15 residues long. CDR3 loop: CASSIDLTVNTEAFF. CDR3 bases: TGTGCCAGTAGTATAGATTTGACAGTGAACACTGAAGCTTTCTTT.

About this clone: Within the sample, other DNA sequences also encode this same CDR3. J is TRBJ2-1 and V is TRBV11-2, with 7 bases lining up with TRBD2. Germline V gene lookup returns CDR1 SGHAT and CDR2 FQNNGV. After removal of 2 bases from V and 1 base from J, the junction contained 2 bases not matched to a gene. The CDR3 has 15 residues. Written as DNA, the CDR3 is TGTGCCAGCAGCTTATTGGGGGGGTCCTACAATGAGCAGTTCTTC. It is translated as CASSLLGGSYNEQFF.

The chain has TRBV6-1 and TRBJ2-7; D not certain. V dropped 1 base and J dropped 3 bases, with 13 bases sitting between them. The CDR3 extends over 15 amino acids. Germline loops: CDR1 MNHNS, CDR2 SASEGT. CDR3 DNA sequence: TGTGCCAGCAGTGAAGTAGGCACAGTATTCTACGAGCAGTACTTC. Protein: CASSEVGTVFYEQYF.

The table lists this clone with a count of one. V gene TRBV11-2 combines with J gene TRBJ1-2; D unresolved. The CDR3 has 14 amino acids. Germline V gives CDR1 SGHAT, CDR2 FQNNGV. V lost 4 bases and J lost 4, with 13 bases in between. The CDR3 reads CASSSRTELYGYTF. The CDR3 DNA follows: TGTGCCAGCAGCTCCCGAACAGAACTCTATGGCTACACCTTC.

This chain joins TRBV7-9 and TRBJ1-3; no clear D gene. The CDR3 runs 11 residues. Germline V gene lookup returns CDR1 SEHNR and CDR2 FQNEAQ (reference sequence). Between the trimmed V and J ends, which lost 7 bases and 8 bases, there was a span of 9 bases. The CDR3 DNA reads TGTGCCAGCACCCCAGAGGACACCATATATTTT. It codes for CASTPEDTIYF.

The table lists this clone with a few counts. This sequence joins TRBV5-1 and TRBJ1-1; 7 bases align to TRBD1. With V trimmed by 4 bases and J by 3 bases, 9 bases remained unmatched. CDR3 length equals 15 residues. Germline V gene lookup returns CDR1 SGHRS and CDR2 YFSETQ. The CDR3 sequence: CASSPLQGPYTEAFF. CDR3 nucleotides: TGCGCCAGCAGCCCTTTACAGGGGCCGTACACTGAAGCTTTCTTT.

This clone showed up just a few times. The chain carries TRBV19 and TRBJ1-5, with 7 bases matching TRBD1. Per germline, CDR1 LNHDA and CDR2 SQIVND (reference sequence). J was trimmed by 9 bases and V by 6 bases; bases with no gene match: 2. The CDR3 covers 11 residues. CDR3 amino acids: CASSRTGPQHF. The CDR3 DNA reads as TGTGCCAGTAGCCGGACAGGGCCCCAGCATTTT.

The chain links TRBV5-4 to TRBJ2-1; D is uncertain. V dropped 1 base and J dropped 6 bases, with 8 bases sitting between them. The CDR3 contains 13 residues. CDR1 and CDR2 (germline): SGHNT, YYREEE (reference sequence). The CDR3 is CASSLKGSNEQFF. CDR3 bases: TGTGCCAGCAGCTTGAAGGGAAGCAATGAGCAGTTCTTC. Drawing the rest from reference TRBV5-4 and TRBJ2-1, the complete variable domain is ETGVTQSPTHLIKTRGQQVTLRCSSQSGHNTVSWYQQALGQGPQFIFQYYREEENGRGNFPPRFSGLQFPNYSSELNVNALELDDSALYLCASSLKGSNEQFFGPGTRLTVL.

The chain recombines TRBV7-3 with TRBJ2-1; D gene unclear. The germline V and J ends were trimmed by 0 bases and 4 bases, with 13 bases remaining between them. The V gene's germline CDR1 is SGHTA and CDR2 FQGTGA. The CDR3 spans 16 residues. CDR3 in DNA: TGTGCCAGCAGCTTAACTCCCGTGTTTTCGTACAATGAGCAGTTCTTC. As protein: CASSLTPVFSYNEQFF.

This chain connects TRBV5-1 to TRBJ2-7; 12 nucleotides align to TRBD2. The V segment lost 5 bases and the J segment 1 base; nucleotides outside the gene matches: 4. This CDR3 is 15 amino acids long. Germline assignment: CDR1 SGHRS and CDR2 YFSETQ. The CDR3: CASSLTSGRSYEQYF. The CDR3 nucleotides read TGCGCCAGCAGTCTCACTAGCGGGAGGTCCTACGAGCAGTACTTC.

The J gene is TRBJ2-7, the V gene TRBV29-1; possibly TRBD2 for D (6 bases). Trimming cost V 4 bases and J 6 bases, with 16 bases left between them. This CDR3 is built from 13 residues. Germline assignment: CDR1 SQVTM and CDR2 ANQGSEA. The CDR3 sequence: CSVVWLGLGEQYF. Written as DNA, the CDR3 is TGCAGCGTTGTCTGGCTGGGACTGGGCGAGCAGTACTTC.

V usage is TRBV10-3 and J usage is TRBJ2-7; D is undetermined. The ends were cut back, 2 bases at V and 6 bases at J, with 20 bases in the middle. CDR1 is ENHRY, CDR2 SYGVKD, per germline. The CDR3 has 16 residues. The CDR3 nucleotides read TGTGCCATCAGTGAGGGTGGGATCCGCCTCCCCGGCGAGCAGTACTTC. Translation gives CAISEGGIRLPGEQYF.

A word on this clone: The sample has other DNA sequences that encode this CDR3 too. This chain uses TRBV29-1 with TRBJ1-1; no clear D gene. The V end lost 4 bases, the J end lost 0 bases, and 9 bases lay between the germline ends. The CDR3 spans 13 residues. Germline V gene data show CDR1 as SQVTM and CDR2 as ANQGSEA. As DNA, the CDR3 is TGCAGCGTTGGAGGACGGCTGAACACTGAAGCTTTCTTT. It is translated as CSVGGRLNTEAFF.

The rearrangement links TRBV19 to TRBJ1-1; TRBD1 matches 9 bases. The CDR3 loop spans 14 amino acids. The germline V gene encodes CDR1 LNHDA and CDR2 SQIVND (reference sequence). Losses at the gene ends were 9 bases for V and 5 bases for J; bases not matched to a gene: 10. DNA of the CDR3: TGTGCCAGCCGAAACAGGGGGCGTTGGACTGAAGCTTTCTTT. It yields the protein CASRNRGRWTEAFF.

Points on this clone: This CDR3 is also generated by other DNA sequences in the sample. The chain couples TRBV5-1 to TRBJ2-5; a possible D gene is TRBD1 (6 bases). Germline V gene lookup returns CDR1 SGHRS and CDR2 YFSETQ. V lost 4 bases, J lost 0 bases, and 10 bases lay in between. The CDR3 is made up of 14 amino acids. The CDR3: CASSLQGNQETQYF. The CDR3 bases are TGCGCCAGCAGCCTACAGGGAAACCAAGAGACCCAGTACTTC. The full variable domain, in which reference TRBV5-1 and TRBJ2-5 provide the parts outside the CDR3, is KAGVTQTPRYLIKTRGQQVTLSCSPISGHRSVSWYQQTPGQGLQFLFEYFSETQRNKGNFPGRFSGRQFSNSRSEMNVSTLELGDSALYLCASSLQGNQETQYFGPGTRLLVL.

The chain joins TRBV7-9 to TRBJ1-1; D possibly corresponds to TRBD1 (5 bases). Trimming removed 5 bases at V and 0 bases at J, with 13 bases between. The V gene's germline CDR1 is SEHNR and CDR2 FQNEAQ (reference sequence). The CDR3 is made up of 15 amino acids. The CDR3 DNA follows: TGTGCCAGCAGCCCCCCGGGACGGATGAACACTGAAGCTTTCTTT. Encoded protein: CASSPPGRMNTEAFF.

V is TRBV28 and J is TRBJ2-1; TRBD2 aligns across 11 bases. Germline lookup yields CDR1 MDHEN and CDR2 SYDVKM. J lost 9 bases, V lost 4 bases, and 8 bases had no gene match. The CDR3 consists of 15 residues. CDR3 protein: CASSSSGRFVSEQFF. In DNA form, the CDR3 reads TGTGCCAGCAGTTCTAGCGGGAGGTTTGTTAGTGAGCAGTTCTTC.

The CDR3 DNA sequence: TGTGCCAGCAGCTTAGGCCTCGCGGCCGAGCAGTACTTC. It specifies CASSLGLAAEQYF. V usage is TRBV13 and J usage is TRBJ2-7; D unresolved. The length of the CDR3 is 13 residues. The V end lost 0 bases, the J end lost 6 bases, and 9 bases lay between the germline ends. In germline, CDR1 is PRHDT, CDR2 FYEKMQ (reference sequence).

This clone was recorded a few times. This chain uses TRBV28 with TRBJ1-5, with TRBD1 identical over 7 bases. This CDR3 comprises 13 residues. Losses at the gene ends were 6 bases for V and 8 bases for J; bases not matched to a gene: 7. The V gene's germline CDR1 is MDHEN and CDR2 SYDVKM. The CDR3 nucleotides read TGTGCCAGCAGAATCCACAGGGGAGAGCCCCAGCATTTT. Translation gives CASRIHRGEPQHF.